These 6 T cell receptor beta chains originate from one sample sequenced in a study of OX40 agonist ivuxolimab in advanced cancers. The assay was immunoSEQ multiplex PCR, and TCRdb's table has in-frame clones only and misses some. The repertoire holds tens of thousands of clones, with 70% to 90% as singletons. The sequenced sample was CD4+ or CD8+ T cells sorted from blood, obtained in a trial of the OX40 agonist ivuxolimab. The receptors shown here come from an adult with an advanced solid tumor such as melanoma, head and neck, liver or kidney cancer.

The gene calls are TRBV19 and TRBJ1-5, with D hard to call. Trimming stripped 3 bases from V and 4 bases from J, with 4 bases between. The germline V gene has CDR1 LNHDA and CDR2 SQIVND (reference sequence). The CDR3 contains 12 residues. The CDR3 here is CASSIGNQPQHF. CDR3 coding DNA: TGTGCCAGTAGTATCGGAAATCAGCCCCAGCATTTT.

The genes are TRBV10-3 and TRBJ2-1; 7 nucleotides agree with TRBD2. With V trimmed by 3 bases and J by 0 bases, 2 bases remained unmatched. The CDR3 is 15 residues long. Germline CDR1 ENHRY, CDR2 SYGVKD. CDR3 sequence (DNA): TGTGCCATCAGTGATGGCGGGAGCTCCTACAATGAGCAGTTCTTC. It is translated as CAISDGGSSYNEQFF.

The chain links TRBV2 to TRBJ1-1; D possibly corresponds to TRBD1 (6 bases). The CDR3 is 11 residues long. Germline values: CDR1 SNHLY, CDR2 FYNNEI. V dropped 4 bases and J dropped 11 bases, with 11 bases sitting between them. CDR3: CASSVQGWAFF. In DNA form, the CDR3 reads TGTGCCAGCAGTGTACAGGGATGGGCTTTCTTT.

The chain carries TRBV6-5 and TRBJ2-1, with a possible D match to TRBD1 (6 bases). The CDR3 is made up of 14 amino acids. Germline V gene sequence: CDR1 MNHEY, CDR2 SVGAGI. V was trimmed by 1 base and J by 4 bases, leaving 8 bases between them. The CDR3, as DNA: TGTGCCAGCAGTTACTTCGGACAGTACAATGAGCAGTTCTTC. Its translation: CASSYFGQYNEQFF.

The chain links TRBV27 to TRBJ2-2; D remains ambiguous. This CDR3 region has 11 residues. V lost 8 bases and J 9 bases, leaving 10 bases between the germline ends. Germline values: CDR1 MNHEY, CDR2 SMNVEV (reference sequence). The CDR3 DNA reads as TGTGCCAGCGGTACAAGGAGGGAGCTGTTTTTT. It is translated as CASGTRRELFF.

This clone has just one count. The chain links TRBV5-4 to TRBJ1-1, with D perhaps TRBD1 (6 bases). CDR1 is SGHNT and CDR2 is YYREEE in the germline V gene (reference sequence). The CDR3 contains 15 residues. Trimming stripped 0 bases from V and 3 bases from J, with 12 bases between. The DNA for the CDR3 is TGTGCCAGCAGCTTGGAACCAACAGGGTACACTGAAGCTTTCTTT. The encoded protein is CASSLEPTGYTEAFF.